A selection of T cell receptor beta chains follows, all from one sample in a study of shared clonotypes between healthy human individuals. The data were produced by immunoSEQ multiplex PCR, yet TCRdb's version contains in-frame clones alone and is incomplete. Altogether 600,000 or so clones are present, approximately 95% being singletons, with the ten largest covering approximately 0.11%. The material sequenced was naive CD8+ T cells sorted from blood. These receptor sequences come from a woman aged 25 to 45 in good health. The CDR3 runs from the conserved cysteine through the conserved F or W. D genes are given only for firm matches. Expanded clones are given a class, and other clones once, few, many or no size at all.

>TRBD1|TRBJ1-2|few|TRBV27
TGTGCCAGCAGTTTGGGACAGAACTATGGCTACACCTTC
CASSLGQNYGYTF
>-|TRBJ1-5|-|TRBV4-1
TGCGCCAGCAGCCAAGATCGGCCTACTAATCAGCCCCAGCATTTT
CASSQDRPTNQPQHF
>TRBD2|TRBJ2-1|-|TRBV28
TGTGCCAGCTCTTCGGGGGGTTTCAATGAGCAGTTCTTC
CASSSGGFNEQFF
>-|TRBJ2-7|once|TRBV11-3
TGTGCCAGCAGCTTAGATCGGATTTCCGGGAGACTCTACGAGCAGTACTTC
CASSLDRISGRLYEQYF
>-|TRBJ2-5|-|TRBV4-2
TGTGCCAGCAGCCAAGTTCAAGGAGAGACCCAGTACTTC
CASSQVQGETQYF
>TRBD1|TRBJ1-3|-|TRBV29-1
TGCAGCGTTGAAGAGTGGGACAGAAGCTCTGGAAACACCATATATTTT
CSVEEWDRSSGNTIYF
>-|TRBJ2-7|-|TRBV6-1
TGTGCCAGCAGTGAGGGTTACGAGCAGTACTTC
CASSEGYEQYF
>TRBD1|TRBJ2-7|once|TRBV4-1
TGCGCCAGCAGCCGCTTCCCCGGGACAGGGGTTCACGAGCAGTACTTC
CASSRFPGTGVHEQYF
>TRBD1|TRBJ1-3|-|TRBV4-1
TGCGCCAGCAGCCAATCTCAACAGGGGTTTGGAAACACCATATATTTT
CASSQSQQGFGNTIYF
>TRBD2|TRBJ2-1|-|TRBV9
TGTGCCAGCGGACTAGCGGGCGGGGTCTACAATGAGCAGTTCTTC
CASGLAGGVYNEQFF
>TRBD1|TRBJ2-7|-|TRBV28
TGTGCCAGCAGTTTCGGACAGGGGCGCGTTCCAGCGGGAAGAGACGAGCAGTACTTC
CASSFGQGRVPAGRDEQYF
>-|TRBJ1-1|-|TRBV6-5
TGTGCCAGCAAGGTTTATGCGAACACTGAAGCTTTCTTT
CASKVYANTEAFF
>-|TRBJ2-5|-|TRBV27
TGTGCCAGCAGAGGGTGGAGTGCCAAAGAAGAGACCCAGTACTTC
CASRGWSAKEETQYF
>-|TRBJ2-3|-|TRBV28
TGTGCCAGCTCGGTAGGGTCCTTCACAGATACGCAGTATTTT
CASSVGSFTDTQYF
>TRBD1|TRBJ1-1|-|TRBV5-1
TGCGCCAGCAGCCCCTGGACAGGGGAAACTGAAGCTTTCTTT
CASSPWTGETEAFF
>-|TRBJ2-7|-|TRBV28
TGTGCCAGCAGCCTCTTAGGTGTTAGCGTGAGCTCCTACGAGCAGTACTTC
CASSLLGVSVSSYEQYF
>-|TRBJ2-7|-|TRBV28
TGTGCCAGCAGTTTAGGGCTGAGCTCCTACGAGCAGTACTTC
CASSLGLSSYEQYF
>-|TRBJ2-7|-|TRBV12-5
TGTGCTAGTGGTTTCCAGGGGAGTGATCCCATCTTC
CASGFQGSDPIF
>-|TRBJ1-5|-|TRBV28
TGTGCCAGCAGGCGTGGTTATAGCAATCAGCCCCAGCATTTT
CASRRGYSNQPQHF
>TRBD1|TRBJ1-5|-|TRBV27
TGTGCCAGCAGGCGGACAGGGAGCAATCAGCCCCAGCATTTT
CASRRTGSNQPQHF
>-|TRBJ1-1|-|TRBV6-1
TGTGCCAGCAGTGAAGCTAGCACAACTGAAGCTTTCTTT
CASSEASTTEAFF
>TRBD2|TRBJ2-3|-|TRBV27
TGTGCCAGCAGTTTATATACTAGCGGGAGCCCAGATACGCAGTATTTT
CASSLYTSGSPDTQYF
>-|TRBJ2-1|-|TRBV29-1
TGCAGCGTTGAGGGGGAGAGGGCTGAGCAGTTCTTC
CSVEGERAEQFF
>TRBD2|TRBJ2-7|-|TRBV5-1
TGCGCCAGCAGCCCCAAGCGGGAGGTCTCCTACGAGCAGTACTTC
CASSPKREVSYEQYF
>TRBD2|TRBJ2-3|-|TRBV19
TGTGCCAGTAGTCCCCGGACTAGCGGGAGCACAGATACGCAGTATTTT
CASSPRTSGSTDTQYF
>-|TRBJ2-7|-|TRBV11-2
TGTGCCAGCAGCTTGCTACTAGGAGGCGAGCAGTACTTC
CASSLLLGGEQYF
>-|TRBJ2-7|-|TRBV19
TGTGCCAGTAGGGCACAGGATTCGAGCTCCTACGAGCAGTACTTC
CASRAQDSSSYEQYF
>-|TRBJ2-1|-|TRBV7-9
TGTGCCAGCGGGGAGACGAACTACAATGAGCAGTTCTTC
CASGETNYNEQFF
>-|TRBJ2-3|once|TRBV7-8
TGTGCCAGCAGCCTTTCCGAGTTGGGCACAGATACGCAGTATTTT
CASSLSELGTDTQYF
>-|TRBJ2-1|-|TRBV6-1
TGTGCCAGCAGCACCGGGACCAATTTCCAGCAGTTCTTC
CASSTGTNFQQFF
>TRBD1|TRBJ1-2|-|TRBV28
TGTGCCAGCAGTCTTGGGACAGGGGGACGGAATGGCTACACCTTC
CASSLGTGGRNGYTF
>TRBD1|TRBJ2-1|-|TRBV29-1
TGCAGCGTTGTAGCTTGGCAGGGGGTTTTCAATGAGCAGTTCTTC
CSVVAWQGVFNEQFF
>-|TRBJ2-7|-|TRBV7-9
TGTGCCAGCAGCCTACAGAGCTCCTACGAGCAGTACTTC
CASSLQSSYEQYF
>-|TRBJ2-1|-|TRBV19
TGTGCCAGTAGTATTTTGGGGACAACCTACAATGAGCAGTTCTTC
CASSILGTTYNEQFF
>-|TRBJ2-7|-|TRBV6-5
TGTGCCAGCAGTTACTATGGGCGGGGCCCCGTCGAGCAGTACTTC
CASSYYGRGPVEQYF
>-|TRBJ1-2|-|TRBV29-1
TGCAGCGTTGAAGGGGAGGGGGATCACTATGGCTACACCTTC
CSVEGEGDHYGYTF
>-|TRBJ1-1|-|TRBV2
TGTGCCAGCACTTCGGGCGGATATGAAGCTTTCTTT
CASTSGGYEAFF
>-|TRBJ2-5|-|TRBV4-1
TGCGCCAGCAGCCAAGGAAGGTTCCCCCAAGAGACCCAGTACTTC
CASSQGRFPQETQYF
>TRBD2|TRBJ2-2|-|TRBV5-1
TGCGCCAGCAGCCACTCCGACGTTAGCGGGAGGTCGGACACCGGGGAGCTGTTTTTT
CASSHSDVSGRSDTGELFF
>-|TRBJ1-2|-|TRBV28
TGTGCCAGCAGTTTATGGGGGTGGGGCGGCCACTATGGCTACACCTTC
CASSLWGWGGHYGYTF
>TRBD2|TRBJ2-3|-|TRBV7-8
TGTGCCAGCCTAGCGGGAGGGCCCGGAGATACGCAGTATTTT
CASLAGGPGDTQYF
>TRBD1|TRBJ2-7|few|TRBV2
TGTGCCAGCAGAGCCGACAGGGCCGAGCAGTACTTC
CASRADRAEQYF
>-|TRBJ2-7|-|TRBV9
TGTGCCAGCAGCGTCGGAGGGGCCGGAGGTGAGGAGCAGTACTTC
CASSVGGAGGEEQYF
>TRBD1|TRBJ2-7|once|TRBV28
TGTGCCAGCAGTTTGCCCTCAGAGACAGGGGGTTTTACCTACGAGCAGTACTTC
CASSLPSETGGFTYEQYF
>-|TRBJ2-2|-|TRBV29-1
TGCAGCGTTGGGCGCCCCCACGGGGAGCTGTTTTTT
CSVGRPHGELFF
>TRBD1|TRBJ2-1|-|TRBV6-5
TGTGCCAGCAGCTGGACTCCAACACAGGGGAATGAGCAGTTCTTC
CASSWTPTQGNEQFF
>-|TRBJ2-7|-|TRBV14
TGTGCCAGCAGCCCACGTCGCGCCTACGAGCAGTACTTC
CASSPRRAYEQYF
>-|TRBJ1-5|-|TRBV7-6
TGTGCCAGCAGGCCACCACCGGGACAAGGCAATCAGCCCCAGCATTTT
CASRPPPGQGNQPQHF
>TRBD2|TRBJ2-7|-|TRBV14
TGTGCCAGCAGCCAACGGGGGGGACTCCGACCTTACGAGCAGTACTTC
CASSQRGGLRPYEQYF
>-|TRBJ1-1|few|TRBV19
TGTGCCAGTAGTTTTCGCGCGGGGGCTGCTGAAGCTTTCTTT
CASSFRAGAAEAFF
>TRBD1|TRBJ2-7|-|TRBV30
TGTGCCTGGAGTGTAGCAGGGGGCTTCTACGAGCAGTACTTC
CAWSVAGGFYEQYF
>-|TRBJ2-7|-|TRBV2
TGTGCCAGCAGTGATCACTCCTCCTACGAGCAGTACTTC
CASSDHSSYEQYF
>TRBD1|TRBJ2-3|-|TRBV5-1
TGCGCCAGCAGTCGGACAGGGTTAAGCCTGAGCACAGATACGCAGTATTTT
CASSRTGLSLSTDTQYF